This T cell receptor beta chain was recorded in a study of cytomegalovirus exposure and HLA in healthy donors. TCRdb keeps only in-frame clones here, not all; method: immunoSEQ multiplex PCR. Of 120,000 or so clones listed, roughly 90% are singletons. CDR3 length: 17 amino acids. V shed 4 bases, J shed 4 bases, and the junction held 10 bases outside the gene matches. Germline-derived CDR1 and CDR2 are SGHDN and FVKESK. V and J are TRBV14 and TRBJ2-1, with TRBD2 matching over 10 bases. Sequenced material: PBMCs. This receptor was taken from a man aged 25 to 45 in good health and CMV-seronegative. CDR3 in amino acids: CASSRRVLAGGYNEQFF. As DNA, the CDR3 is TGTGCCAGCAGCCGTAGGGTATTAGCGGGGGGTTACAATGAGCAGTTCTTC.